The rows below give T cell receptor beta chains drawn from one sample of a study of shared clonotypes between healthy human individuals. The protocol was immunoSEQ multiplex PCR, while the TCRdb copy is restricted to in-frame clones and leaves out a portion. The sample consists of roughly 2.2 million clones, over 85% of them appearing once. The source material was naive CD4+ T cells from PBMCs. The receptors stem from a man younger than 35 in good health. Some clones in this sample may be carry-over from other donors' samples. The CDR3 runs from the conserved cysteine through the conserved F or W. Fields, in order: D gene, V gene, clone size, J gene, CDR3 length, CDR3 protein, CDR3 DNA. The D gene is left open where the match is weak. Some rows have no size entry. The others give once, few or many, or a class for an expanded clone.

>NA|TRBV14|NA|TRBJ2-7|14
CASSQGPHPYEQYF
TGTGCCAGCAGCCAAGGGCCTCATCCTTACGAGCAGTACTTC
>NA|TRBV5-1|NA|TRBJ2-2|15
CASSFGQGNTGELFF
TGCGCCAGCAGCTTCGGGCAGGGGAACACCGGGGAGCTGTTTTTT
>TRBD2|TRBV7-9|NA|TRBJ2-7|15
CASSWTSGKGGEQYF
TGTGCCAGCAGCTGGACTAGCGGGAAGGGGGGCGAGCAGTACTTC
>TRBD1|TRBV7-2|NA|TRBJ1-2|16
CASSPRTGWLGDGYTF
TGTGCCAGCAGCCCCCGGACAGGGTGGTTGGGTGATGGCTACACCTTC
>NA|TRBV29-1|once|TRBJ2-5|9
CSVVKTQYF
TGCAGCGTTGTAAAGACCCAGTACTTC
>NA|TRBV14|NA|TRBJ1-2|15
CASSQEPGRTYGYTF
TGTGCCAGCAGCCAAGAACCAGGACGGACCTATGGCTACACCTTC
>NA|TRBV7-3|NA|TRBJ2-1|12
CASSLNGNEQFF
TGTGCCAGCAGCCTCAATGGTAATGAGCAGTTCTTC
>TRBD1|TRBV23-1|NA|TRBJ2-7|15
CASSPRKGAEYEQYF
TGCGCCAGCAGTCCGCGAAAGGGGGCGGAGTACGAGCAGTACTTC
>NA|TRBV28|NA|TRBJ1-2|13
CASSFGQNYGYTF
TGTGCCAGCAGTTTCGGCCAAAACTATGGCTACACCTTC
>NA|TRBV10-1|NA|TRBJ2-1|9
CASRNEQFF
TGCGCCAGTCGTAATGAGCAGTTCTTC
>TRBD1|TRBV5-4|NA|TRBJ2-1|15
CASNIFDREDNEQFF
TGTGCCAGCAACATTTTCGACAGGGAAGACAATGAGCAGTTCTTC
>NA|TRBV6-1|NA|TRBJ1-1|15
CASTLQRGVTTEAFF
TGTGCCAGCACCCTCCAAAGGGGGGTGACCACTGAAGCTTTCTTT
>NA|TRBV7-3|NA|TRBJ2-5|14
CASSLNGGEETQYF
TGTGCCAGCAGCCTGAATGGGGGCGAAGAGACCCAGTACTTC
>NA|TRBV5-6|NA|TRBJ1-1|13
CASSSDRPTEAFF
TGTGCCAGCAGCTCCGACAGGCCCACTGAAGCTTTCTTT
>NA|TRBV11-1|NA|TRBJ2-5|12
CASSQGLETQYF
TGTGCCAGCAGCCAGGGGTTGGAGACCCAGTACTTC
>NA|TRBV5-4|NA|TRBJ1-5|15
CASSLAPGNNQPQHF
TGTGCCAGCAGCTTGGCCCCCGGGAACAATCAGCCCCAGCATTTT
>NA|TRBV28|NA|TRBJ1-5|17
CASSLFAPSYSNQPQHF
TGTGCCAGCAGTTTGTTTGCTCCATCCTATAGCAATCAGCCCCAGCATTTT
>TRBD1|TRBV9|NA|TRBJ2-5|17
CASSVGRSRGPQETQYF
TGTGCCAGCAGCGTAGGCAGGTCTAGGGGGCCCCAAGAGACCCAGTACTTC
>NA|TRBV11-1|NA|TRBJ2-7|14
CASSSPGTPNEQYF
TGTGCCAGCAGCTCCCCCGGGACTCCGAACGAGCAGTACTTC
>NA|TRBV5-6|NA|TRBJ1-3|14
CASSLGGSGNTIYF
TGTGCCAGCAGCTTGGGGGGCTCTGGAAACACCATATATTTT
>NA|TRBV7-2|once|TRBJ1-5|16
CASSLTSGTMRQPQHF
TGTGCCAGCAGCTTAACATCCGGGACAATGAGACAGCCCCAGCATTTT
>NA|TRBV28|NA|TRBJ2-2|12
CASIPNTGELFF
TGTGCCAGCATTCCGAACACCGGGGAGCTGTTTTTT
>NA|TRBV7-3|NA|TRBJ2-5|13
CASSPGSQETQYF
TGTGCCAGCAGCCCGGGGAGCCAAGAGACCCAGTACTTC
>NA|TRBV5-4|NA|TRBJ2-7|13
CASSLYAGAEQYF
TGTGCCAGCAGCTTATACGCCGGGGCCGAGCAGTACTTC
>TRBD2|TRBV25-1|NA|TRBJ2-3|16
CASSEYSGVSTDTQYF
TGTGCCAGCAGTGAATACAGCGGGGTTAGCACAGATACGCAGTATTTT
>NA|TRBV9|NA|TRBJ1-1|14
CASSPQIAGAGTFF
TGTGCCAGCAGCCCCCAGATAGCCGGGGCAGGGACTTTCTTT
>NA|TRBV18|once|TRBJ2-5|14
CASSPTRDQETQYF
TGTGCCAGCTCTCCTACTAGGGACCAAGAGACCCAGTACTTC
>NA|TRBV28|NA|TRBJ2-2|14
CASRRTPAGGELFF
TGTGCCAGCAGGCGGACTCCTGCGGGCGGGGAGCTGTTTTTT
>NA|TRBV28|NA|TRBJ2-2|16
CASSLKRQGGTGELFF
TGTGCCAGCAGTTTAAAGAGACAGGGAGGGACCGGGGAGCTGTTTTTT
>NA|TRBV28|NA|TRBJ1-4|15
CASSLRQLLNEKLFF
TGTGCCAGCAGTTTGCGGCAACTGCTCAATGAAAAACTGTTTTTT
>NA|TRBV11-1|NA|TRBJ2-5|13
CASSLAGAETQYF
TGTGCCAGCAGCTTAGCGGGGGCGGAGACCCAGTACTTC
>TRBD1|TRBV9|NA|TRBJ2-7|15
CASSFSGTGEGEQYF
TGTGCCAGCAGCTTTTCCGGGACAGGGGAAGGCGAGCAGTACTTC
>NA|TRBV19|NA|TRBJ2-2|11
CASRSAGELFF
TGTGCCAGTAGGAGTGCCGGGGAGCTGTTTTTT